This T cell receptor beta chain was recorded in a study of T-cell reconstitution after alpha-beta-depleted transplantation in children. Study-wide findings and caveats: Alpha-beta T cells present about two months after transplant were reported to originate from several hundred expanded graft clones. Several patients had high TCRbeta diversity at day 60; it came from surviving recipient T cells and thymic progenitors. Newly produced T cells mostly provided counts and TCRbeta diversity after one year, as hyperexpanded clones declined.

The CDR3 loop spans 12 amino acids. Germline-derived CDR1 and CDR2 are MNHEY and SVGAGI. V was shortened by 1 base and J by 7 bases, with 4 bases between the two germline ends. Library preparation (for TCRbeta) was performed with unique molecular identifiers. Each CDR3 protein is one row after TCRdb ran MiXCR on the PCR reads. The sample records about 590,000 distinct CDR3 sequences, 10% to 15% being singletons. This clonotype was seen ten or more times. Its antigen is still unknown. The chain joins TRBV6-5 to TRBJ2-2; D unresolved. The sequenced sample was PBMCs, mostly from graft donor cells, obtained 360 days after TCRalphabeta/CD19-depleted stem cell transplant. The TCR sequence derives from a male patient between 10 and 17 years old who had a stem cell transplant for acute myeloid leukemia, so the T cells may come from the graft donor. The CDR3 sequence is CASSYFGGELFF. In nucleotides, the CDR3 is TGTGCCAGCAGTTACTTTGGCGGGGAGCTGTTTTTT.